This TCR beta chain was obtained from a study of CD8+ T cells in alopecia areata. Sample treatment: oral pan-JAK inhibitor, 5-10 mg twice daily. Extracted RNA was reverse transcribed, and the resulting cDNA served as sequencing template. Generated by immunoSEQ multiplex PCR, the TCRdb table keeps only in-frame clones and is missing some. The data show 95,000 to 100,000 clones, with about 58% seen just once and roughly 15% held by the top ten. V gave up 0 bases and J gave up 3 bases, with 8 bases separating them. CDR3 length: 13 amino acids. CDR1 and CDR2 from the germline V gene are GTSNPN and SVGIG (reference sequence). Study-wide findings and caveats: Persistence of many expanded lesional clones was seen in scalp and blood during tofacitinib. TCRs were shared less clearly across patients than in mice, possibly for HLA-related reasons. Clonality in the scalp and expanded CD8+ clones ranked among the top 100 were significantly decreased by tofacitinib.

This clone was observed a handful of times. Its specificity is not known. The chain joins TRBV30 to TRBJ2-5; D not resolved. The specimen was CD8+ T cells sorted from blood, collected at week 4, from a patient treated with tofacitinib. The TCR comes from a human donor with alopecia areata. The chain's CDR3 is CAWSVGREETQYF. The CDR3 DNA follows: TGTGCCTGGAGTGTAGGCCGGGAAGAGACCCAGTACTTC.